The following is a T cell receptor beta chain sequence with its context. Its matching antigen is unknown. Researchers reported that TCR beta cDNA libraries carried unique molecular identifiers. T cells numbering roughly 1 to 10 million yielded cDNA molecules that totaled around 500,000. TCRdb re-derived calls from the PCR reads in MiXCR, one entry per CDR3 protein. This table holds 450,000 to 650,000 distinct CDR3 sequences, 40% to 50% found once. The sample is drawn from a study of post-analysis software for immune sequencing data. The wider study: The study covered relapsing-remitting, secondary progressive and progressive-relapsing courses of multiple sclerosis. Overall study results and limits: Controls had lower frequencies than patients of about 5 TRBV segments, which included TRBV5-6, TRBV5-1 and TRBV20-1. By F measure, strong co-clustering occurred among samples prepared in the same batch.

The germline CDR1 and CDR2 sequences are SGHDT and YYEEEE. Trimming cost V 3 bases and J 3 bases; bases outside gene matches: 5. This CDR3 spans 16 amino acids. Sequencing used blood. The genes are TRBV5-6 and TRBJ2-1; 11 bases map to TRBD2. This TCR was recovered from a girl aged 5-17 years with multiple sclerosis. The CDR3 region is CASSSVLAGGYNEQFF. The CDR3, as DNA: TGTGCCAGCAGCTCAGTCCTAGCGGGAGGCTACAATGAGCAGTTCTTC.